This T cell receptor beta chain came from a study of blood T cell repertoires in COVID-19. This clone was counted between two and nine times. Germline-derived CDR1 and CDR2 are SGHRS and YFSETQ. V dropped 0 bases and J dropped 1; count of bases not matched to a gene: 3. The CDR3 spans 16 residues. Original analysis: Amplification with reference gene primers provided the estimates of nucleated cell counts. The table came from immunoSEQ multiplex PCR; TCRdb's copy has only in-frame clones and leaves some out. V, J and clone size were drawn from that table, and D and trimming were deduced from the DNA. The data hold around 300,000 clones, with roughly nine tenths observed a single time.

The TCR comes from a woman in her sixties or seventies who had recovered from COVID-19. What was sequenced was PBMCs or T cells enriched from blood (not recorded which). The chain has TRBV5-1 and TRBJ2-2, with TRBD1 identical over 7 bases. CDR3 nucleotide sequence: TGCGCCAGCAGCTTGGAGCCAGGGGGGAACACCGGGGAGCTGTTTTTT. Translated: CASSLEPGGNTGELFF.